This is a list of T cell receptor beta chains from one sample in a study of T cell responses to AZD1222 COVID-19 vaccine. The data were produced by immunoSEQ multiplex PCR, yet TCRdb's version contains in-frame clones alone and is incomplete. The profile shows around 99,000 clones, roughly 92% of them singletons. This sample comprised peripheral blood, obtained on day 0 of AZD1222 vaccination. These receptors came from an adult in good health. CDR3s include the opening cysteine and the closing phenylalanine or tryptophan. The D gene is left open where the match is weak. Clone size is not always given. Where it is, it says once, few, many or a class for expanded clones.

size	D	V	J	CDR3	DNA
NA	NA	TRBV5-1	TRBJ2-2	CASSLDVGRDTGELFF	TGCGCCAGCAGCTTGGATGTGGGGCGGGACACCGGGGAGCTGTTTTTT
NA	NA	TRBV4-2	TRBJ2-7	CASSQESSEYEQYF	TGTGCCAGCAGCCAAGAATCTAGCGAGTACGAGCAGTACTTC
NA	TRBD1	TRBV18	TRBJ1-1	CASSPAGGNTEAFF	TGTGCCAGCTCACCAGCAGGGGGAAACACTGAAGCTTTCTTT
NA	NA	TRBV5-4	TRBJ1-4	CASSVAGTTELFF	TGTGCCAGCAGCGTCGCGGGGACGACGGAACTGTTTTTT
NA	TRBD1	TRBV14	TRBJ1-2	CASSQAGTGIEGYTF	TGTGCCAGCAGCCAGGCCGGGACAGGGATTGAAGGCTACACCTTC
NA	NA	TRBV7-8	TRBJ2-7	CASSPPPDSSYEQYF	TGTGCCAGCAGCCCACCCCCTGACAGTTCCTACGAGCAGTACTTC
NA	NA	TRBV6-5	TRBJ1-1	CASRRRRDGNTEAFF	TGTGCCAGCAGGAGAAGGAGGGACGGGAACACTGAAGCTTTCTTT
NA	NA	TRBV5-4	TRBJ1-2	CASSLGGREFGYTF	TGTGCCAGCAGCCTCGGGGGCAGGGAGTTTGGCTACACCTTC
NA	TRBD1	TRBV6-2/TRBV6-3	TRBJ2-7	CASSYGTEASYEQYF	TGTGCCAGCAGTTACGGGACAGAGGCCTCCTACGAGCAGTACTTC
once	TRBD1	TRBV6-1	TRBJ1-2	CASSAVLGQGGRSGYTF	TGTGCCAGCAGTGCCGTGCTGGGACAGGGAGGTCGATCTGGCTACACCTTC
NA	TRBD1	TRBV3-1/TRBV3-2	TRBJ1-6	CASSPPVGTGVSPLHF	TGTGCCAGCAGCCCCCCGGTAGGGACAGGGGTTTCACCCCTCCACTTT
NA	NA	TRBV27	TRBJ1-5	CASSLGNQPQHF	TGTGCCAGCAGTTTGGGGAATCAGCCCCAGCATTTT
NA	NA	TRBV11-2	TRBJ2-3	CASSLVVSGAVGTQYF	TGTGCCAGCAGCTTAGTTGTTTCAGGGGCGGTGGGTACGCAGTATTTT
NA	NA	TRBV3-1/TRBV3-2	TRBJ2-7	CASSRQKWQYF	TGTGCCAGCAGCCGCCAAAAATGGCAGTACTTC
NA	TRBD1	TRBV2	TRBJ2-1	CASNTGTGGRNEQFF	TGTGCCAGCAACACTGGGACAGGGGGCAGGAATGAGCAGTTCTTC
NA	NA	TRBV7-2	TRBJ1-1	CASSLDFMAVNTEAFF	TGTGCCAGCAGCTTAGACTTCATGGCGGTGAACACTGAAGCTTTCTTT
NA	TRBD1	TRBV7-2	TRBJ2-5	CASRTTGGTAETQYF	TGTGCCAGCAGAACAACAGGGGGGACAGCTGAGACCCAGTACTTC
NA	TRBD1	TRBV29-1	TRBJ1-1	CSVVRDRVGTEAFF	TGCAGCGTTGTCCGGGACAGGGTTGGAACTGAAGCTTTCTTT
NA	TRBD1	TRBV10-1	TRBJ1-1	CASSRDRLIWGTEAFF	TGCGCCAGCAGTAGGGACAGGCTAATCTGGGGCACTGAAGCTTTCTTT
NA	NA	TRBV5-4	TRBJ1-6	CASSPWTPTNSPLHF	TGTGCCAGCAGCCCTTGGACACCGACTAATTCACCCCTCCACTTT
once	NA	TRBV19	TRBJ1-3	CASRAASSGNTIYF	TGTGCCAGTAGGGCGGCCAGCTCTGGAAACACCATATATTTT
NA	NA	TRBV28	TRBJ1-1	CASSLVAGVEYGTEAFF	TGTGCCAGCAGTTTAGTGGCGGGAGTTGAGTACGGCACTGAAGCTTTCTTT
once	NA	TRBV7-3	TRBJ1-1	CASSLTRGMNTEAFF	TGTGCCAGCAGCTTAACTCGGGGAATGAACACTGAAGCTTTCTTT
few	NA	TRBV5-4	TRBJ2-7	CASSPTTSYEQYF	TGTGCCAGCAGCCCGACTACCAGCTACGAGCAGTACTTC
NA	NA	TRBV5-1	TRBJ1-1	CASSRDGQYDAFF	TGCGCCAGCAGCCGAGATGGACAGTATGACGCTTTCTTT
NA	TRBD1	TRBV5-1	TRBJ2-2	CASSSDRVYTGELFF	TGCGCCAGCAGCTCCGACAGGGTTTACACCGGGGAGCTGTTTTTT
NA	NA	TRBV30	TRBJ1-1	CAWTRGQTGREAFF	TGTGCCTGGACCCGAGGACAGACTGGGCGTGAAGCTTTCTTT
NA	TRBD1	TRBV28	TRBJ1-2	CASQTGGYYGYTF	TGTGCCAGCCAGACAGGGGGATACTATGGCTACACCTTC
NA	NA	TRBV3-1/TRBV3-2	TRBJ2-7	CASSQDLGAPTSFVVRQYF	TGTGCCAGCAGCCAAGATTTAGGGGCCCCTACGAGCTTTGTCGTGAGGCAGTACTTC
NA	NA	TRBV2	TRBJ1-1	CASSGLQGGEAFF	TGTGCCAGCAGTGGGCTCCAGGGAGGGGAAGCTTTCTTT
NA	TRBD1	TRBV3-1/TRBV3-2	TRBJ2-3	CASSQDEGTGGTDTQYF	TGTGCCAGCAGCCAAGATGAGGGGACAGGGGGCACGGATACGCAGTATTTT
NA	NA	TRBV6-5	TRBJ1-3	CASGRGGNTIYF	TGTGCCAGTGGGAGAGGGGGAAACACCATATATTTT
NA	NA	TRBV3-1/TRBV3-2	TRBJ2-3	CASSQGLGGSDTQYF	TGTGCCAGCAGCCAAGGATTGGGCGGGTCAGATACGCAGTATTTT
NA	NA	TRBV9	TRBJ2-2	CASSPTGAGTGELFF	TGTGCCAGCAGCCCCACAGGGGCGGGGACCGGGGAGCTGTTTTTT
once	NA	TRBV4-1	TRBJ1-5	CASSQVGGGGNQPQHF	TGCGCCAGCAGCCAAGTCGGTGGAGGGGGCAATCAGCCCCAGCATTTT
NA	TRBD1	TRBV30	TRBJ2-7	CAWSSGQGNEQYF	TGTGCCTGGAGTTCGGGACAGGGGAACGAGCAGTACTTC
NA	TRBD2	TRBV20-1	TRBJ2-1	CSASPTSGNRLSYNEQFF	TGCAGTGCTAGTCCTACTAGCGGGAACCGACTCTCCTACAATGAGCAGTTCTTC
NA	NA	TRBV14	TRBJ1-4	CASSQPGRINEKLFF	TGTGCCAGCAGCCAACCGGGACGGATTAATGAAAAACTGTTTTTT
NA	TRBD2	TRBV5-1	TRBJ2-1	CASSFSSGRATNEQFF	TGCGCCAGCAGCTTTTCTAGCGGGAGGGCCACCAATGAGCAGTTCTTC
once	TRBD2	TRBV5-6	TRBJ2-1	CASSLAGVSYNEQFF	TGTGCCAGCTCCTTAGCGGGAGTGTCCTACAATGAGCAGTTCTTC
NA	NA	TRBV5-1	TRBJ2-3	CASSIGHNTDTQYF	TGCGCCAGCAGCATCGGACACAACACAGATACGCAGTATTTT
NA	NA	TRBV6-5	TRBJ1-3	CASIAGASGNTIYF	TGTGCCAGCATTGCGGGGGCCTCTGGAAACACCATATATTTT
NA	TRBD2	TRBV29-1	TRBJ2-1	CSARPGGRYNEQFF	TGCAGCGCTCGGCCGGGAGGTAGATACAATGAGCAGTTCTTC
NA	TRBD1	TRBV3-1/TRBV3-2	TRBJ1-1	CASSQDSTGARNTEAFF	TGTGCCAGCAGCCAGGATAGTACAGGGGCGCGGAACACTGAAGCTTTCTTT
NA	TRBD1	TRBV5-1	TRBJ2-7	CASSPNPGQGTEQYF	TGCGCCAGCAGCCCGAACCCGGGACAGGGGACCGAGCAGTACTTC
NA	NA	TRBV5-5	TRBJ2-5	CASSKAVDQGRETQYF	TGTGCCAGCAGTAAAGCCGTGGACCAGGGAAGGGAGACCCAGTACTTC
NA	NA	TRBV6-5	TRBJ2-7	CASSKNRDSTYEQYF	TGTGCCAGCAGTAAAAACCGCGACAGCACCTACGAGCAGTACTTC
NA	NA	TRBV4-3	TRBJ2-3	CASSQVKGEGTDTQYF	TGCGCCAGCAGCCAAGTTAAGGGAGAGGGCACAGATACGCAGTATTTT
NA	NA	TRBV5-1	TRBJ2-3	CASSFGSSNADTQYF	TGCGCCAGCAGCTTTGGGTCTAGCAATGCGGATACGCAGTATTTT
NA	NA	TRBV9	TRBJ2-2	CASSVGEGRRTGELFF	TGTGCCAGCAGCGTAGGGGAAGGGAGGCGCACCGGGGAGCTGTTTTTT
NA	NA	TRBV3-1/TRBV3-2	TRBJ2-2	CASSPLEGELFF	TGTGCCAGCAGCCCTCTGGAGGGGGAGCTGTTTTTT
once	NA	TRBV19	TRBJ1-3	CASRAGNTIYF	TGTGCCTCGCGTGCTGGAAACACCATATATTTT
NA	NA	TRBV9	TRBJ2-7	CASSVGPGSTYEQYF	TGTGCCAGCAGCGTAGGGCCAGGATCAACCTACGAGCAGTACTTC
few	NA	TRBV14	TRBJ1-3	CASSQGGSGNTIYF	TGTGCCAGCAGCCAGGGGGGCTCTGGAAACACCATATATTTT
NA	NA	TRBV7-2	TRBJ1-1	CASSSHRDTEAFF	TGTGCCAGCAGCAGTCACAGGGACACTGAAGCTTTCTTT
once	NA	TRBV19	TRBJ1-1	CASSNPSKGPEAEAFF	TGTGCCAGTAGTAACCCCAGTAAGGGCCCCGAGGCTGAAGCTTTCTTT
NA	NA	TRBV19	TRBJ1-1	CASERRVGTEAFF	TGTGCCAGCGAAAGGAGGGTGGGCACTGAAGCTTTCTTT
NA	NA	TRBV9	TRBJ1-6	CASSVEGENSPLHF	TGTGCCAGCAGCGTAGAAGGGGAGAATTCACCCCTCCACTTT
NA	NA	TRBV30	TRBJ1-2	CAWTISGDYGYTF	TGTGCCTGGACTATATCAGGGGACTATGGCTACACCTTC
NA	NA	TRBV19	TRBJ2-1	CATGRRSYNEQFF	TGTGCCACGGGGAGGAGGTCCTACAATGAGCAGTTCTTC